The 32 T cell receptor beta chains below come from one sample, sequenced in a study of T cell clones after liver transplantation. Measured with immunoSEQ multiplex PCR; TCRdb has only the in-frame clones, and not every one. The sample records some 75,000 clones, 80% being singletons. The specimen was CD4+ T cells from blood, collected before liver transplant. The receptor set was obtained from a human donor who received a liver transplant.

V and J are TRBV18 and TRBJ1-4; maybe TRBD1 (6 bases). CDR1 is KGHSH and CDR2 is LQKENI in the germline V gene. The CDR3 has 14 amino acids. V shed 1 base and J shed 6 bases, with 9 bases lying between them. CDR3 DNA: TGTGCCAGCTCACCACTGGCAGGGGATGAAAAACTGTTTTTT. Encoded protein: CASSPLAGDEKLFF.

The chain combines TRBV28 with TRBJ1-3, with 8 bases that match TRBD1. Trimming took 7 bases from V and 0 from J; bases not matched to a gene: 8. Per germline, CDR1 MDHEN and CDR2 SYDVKM. The CDR3 is 16 amino acids. The CDR3 loop reads CASTRRDRRSGNTIYF. The CDR3 nucleotides read TGTGCCAGCACTCGACGGGACAGGCGCTCTGGAAACACCATATATTTT.

The rearrangement joins TRBV6-6 to TRBJ1-3; TRBD1 is a possible D gene (5 bases). Per germline, CDR1 MNHNY and CDR2 SVGAGI (reference sequence). V lost 2 bases to trimming and J lost 4 bases, with 9 bases between them. CDR3 length: 14 amino acids. The chain's CDR3 is CASSYGGEGNTIYF. The CDR3 DNA reads TGTGCCAGCAGTTACGGGGGGGAGGGAAACACCATATATTTT.

V is TRBV30 and J is TRBJ2-5; tentatively, D is TRBD1 or TRBD2 (5 bases each). Germline CDR1 and CDR2: GTSNPN and SVGIG (reference sequence). The CDR3 has 11 amino acids. The ends were cut back, 1 base at V and 5 bases at J, with 5 bases in the middle. CDR3 region: CAWSGGETQYF. The CDR3 region has the DNA TGTGCCTGGAGTGGGGGGGAGACCCAGTACTTC.

J is TRBJ2-5 and V is TRBV18, with 11 positions matching TRBD1. The CDR3 contains 13 residues. The trim removed 4 bases at V and 5 bases at J, leaving 0 bases unmatched. CDR1 is KGHSH and CDR2 is LQKENI in the germline V gene. CDR3 protein: CASSRDRGETQYF. The CDR3 DNA sequence: TGTGCCAGCTCACGGGACAGGGGGGAGACCCAGTACTTC.

V and J are TRBV13 and TRBJ2-3; TRBD2 aligns across 10 bases. Trimming removed 5 bases from V and 3 bases from J; junction bases left unmatched: 5. Per germline, CDR1 PRHDT and CDR2 FYEKMQ (reference sequence). The CDR3 covers 15 residues. CDR3 sequence reads: CASSPLAGRTDTQYF. CDR3 nucleotides: TGTGCCAGCAGCCCACTAGCGGGGAGAACAGATACGCAGTATTTT.

The chain is built from TRBV6-6 and TRBJ2-1; D unresolved. Germline assignment: CDR1 MNHNY and CDR2 SVGAGI (reference sequence). The V and J ends lost 0 bases and 2 bases respectively, with 11 bases between them. The CDR3 loop spans 16 amino acids. DNA of the CDR3: TGTGCCAGCAGTTACTCGTACCAGCTTACCTACAATGAGCAGTTCTTC. It yields the protein CASSYSYQLTYNEQFF.

This chain uses TRBV28 with TRBJ2-7, with D uncertain. Trimming removed 5 bases from V and 8 bases from J, with 10 bases in between. The CDR3 sequence is 11 residues long. The germline CDR1 and CDR2 sequences are MDHEN and SYDVKM. The DNA of the CDR3 is TGTGCCAGCAGTCTAACCTTTCAGCAGTACTTC. It specifies CASSLTFQQYF. The entire variable domain, with the rest obtained from reference TRBV28 and TRBJ2-7, is as follows: DVKVTQSSRYLVKRTGEKVFLECVQDMDHENMFWYRQDPGLGLRLIYFSYDVKMKEKGDIPEGYSVSREKKERFSLILESASTNQTSMYLCASSLTFQQYFGPGTRLTVT.

The rearrangement uses TRBV6-7 and TRBJ2-7; maybe TRBD2 (5 bases). TRBV6-7 is labeled an ORF, and its function is uncertain. CDR3 length equals 18 residues. The ends were cut back, 6 bases at V and 0 bases at J, with 24 bases in the middle. This chain's CDR3 is CASRNTKNTRCPSYEQYF. CDR3 bases: TGTGCCAGCAGAAACACAAAAAACACTAGGTGTCCCTCCTACGAGCAGTACTTC.

This chain's CDR3 is CSVPAPFSYEQYF. The DNA for the CDR3 is TGCAGCGTTCCCGCTCCCTTCTCCTACGAGCAGTACTTC. The chain links TRBV29-1 to TRBJ2-7; D gene unclear. Trimming shortened V by 5 bases and J by 0 bases, and 11 bases separated the two germline ends. Germline V gene lookup returns CDR1 SQVTM and CDR2 ANQGSEA. This CDR3 comprises 13 residues.

The genes are TRBV28 and TRBJ1-4, with 10 nucleotides matching TRBD1. The CDR3 spans 13 residues. Trimming took 8 bases from V and 7 from J; bases not matched to a gene: 4. Germline V gives CDR1 MDHEN, CDR2 SYDVKM. In nucleotides, the CDR3 is TGTGCCAGCGGCGGGACAGGGGTTGAAAAACTGTTTTTT. Protein product: CASGGTGVEKLFF.

This chain connects TRBV7-2 to TRBJ2-1; D may be TRBD1 (6 bases). Germline V lookup: CDR1 SGHTA, CDR2 FQGNSA. Between the trimmed V and J ends, which lost 4 bases and 5 bases, there was a span of 9 bases. CDR3 length: 13 amino acids. CDR3 region: CASSWGQNNEQFF. The CDR3 DNA follows: TGTGCCAGCAGCTGGGGACAAAACAATGAGCAGTTCTTC. The complete variable domain, with remaining parts taken from reference TRBV7-2 and TRBJ2-1, reads GAGVSQSPSNKVTEKGKDVELRCDPISGHTALYWYRQSLGQGLEFLIYFQGNSAPDKSGLPSDRFSAERTGGSVSTLTIQRTQQEDSAVYLCASSWGQNNEQFFGPGTRLTVL.

This clone has a single count. The chain is built from TRBV28 and TRBJ1-5; D might be TRBD1 (6 bases). The germline V and J ends were trimmed by 8 bases and 4 bases, with 15 bases remaining between them. Germline V gene lookup returns CDR1 MDHEN and CDR2 SYDVKM. CDR3 size: 14 residues. CDR3 protein: CASGRGTRNQPQHF. The CDR3 DNA reads TGTGCCAGCGGACGGGGGACACGTAATCAGCCCCAGCATTTT.

The chain couples TRBV11-2 to TRBJ2-5; maybe TRBD1 (5 bases). This CDR3 spans 15 amino acids. Germline-derived CDR1 and CDR2 are SGHAT and FQNNGV. Trimming removed 6 bases from V and 4 bases from J, with 18 bases in between. CDR3 loop: CASRGHRRLRETQYF. CDR3 in DNA: TGTGCCAGCAGGGGGCATCGACGGTTGCGAGAGACCCAGTACTTC.

The chain links TRBV28 to TRBJ2-1; no reliable D call. Per the germline V gene, CDR1 is MDHEN and CDR2 is SYDVKM. The V end lost 3 bases, the J end lost 15 bases, and 15 bases lay between the germline ends. The CDR3 totals 12 residues. CDR3: CASSFFQRGLFF. The CDR3 bases are TGTGCCAGCAGTTTCTTCCAGCGTGGCCTGTTCTTC.

This sequence joins TRBV7-2 and TRBJ1-1; 10 nucleotides line up with TRBD1. Looked up from germline, CDR1 is SGHTA and CDR2 is FQGNSA. The CDR3 is made up of 14 amino acids. The V and J ends lost 8 bases and 1 base, in that order; junction bases with no gene match: 4. As DNA, the CDR3 is TGTGCCAGCCGCCGGGACAGGGGGAACACTGAAGCTTTCTTT. Protein product: CASRRDRGNTEAFF.

V is TRBV7-2 and J is TRBJ2-2; 10 bases agree with TRBD2. The ends lost 4 bases at V and 1 base at J; junction bases unmatched: 0. Germline CDR1 is SGHTA and CDR2 is FQGNSA. CDR3 length equals 15 residues. The CDR3 region is CASSSSGGNTGELFF. The CDR3 DNA sequence: TGTGCCAGCAGCTCTAGCGGGGGGAACACCGGGGAGCTGTTTTTT.

This chain joins TRBV5-4 and TRBJ2-3, with D possibly being TRBD1 or TRBD2 (6 bases each). CDR3 size: 18 residues. V was clipped by 0 bases and J by 1 base, with 18 bases between them. Germline-derived CDR1 and CDR2 are SGHNT and YYREEE (reference sequence). This chain's CDR3 is CASSLDGGIRQGTDTQYF. The CDR3 region has the DNA TGTGCCAGCAGCTTGGATGGGGGGATAAGACAGGGCACAGATACGCAGTATTTT.

The genes are TRBV28 and TRBJ1-5; D gene unclear. V gave up 6 bases and J gave up 0 bases, with 12 bases separating them. The CDR3 sequence is 15 residues long. Germline values: CDR1 MDHEN, CDR2 SYDVKM. The CDR3 spells CASSTRRNSNQPQHF. The CDR3 nucleotides are TGTGCCAGCAGCACCCGACGGAATAGCAATCAGCCCCAGCATTTT.

This chain joins TRBV9 and TRBJ1-2; D is ambiguous. With 0 bases removed from V and 7 bases from J, the gap between germline ends came to 10 bases. The CDR3 covers 13 residues. CDR1 is SGDLS and CDR2 is YYNGEE in the germline V gene. The CDR3 DNA follows: TGTGCCAGCAGCGTAGACCCTGGGAGTGGCTACACCTTC. Residues: CASSVDPGSGYTF.

This clone has a handful of counts. Other DNA sequences of this sample code for an identical CDR3. The chain is built from TRBV28 and TRBJ1-3; D ambiguous. The germline CDR1 and CDR2 sequences are MDHEN and SYDVKM. CDR3 size: 13 residues. Trimming stripped 4 bases from V and 2 bases from J, with 6 bases between. The CDR3 nucleotides are TGTGCCAGCAGTTCTTTACCTGGAAACACCATATATTTT. It translates to CASSSLPGNTIYF.

V usage is TRBV5-4 and J usage is TRBJ1-1, with TRBD1 as a possible D gene (5 bases). Trimming left V 4 bases short and J 0 bases short, with 13 bases between. CDR3 size: 15 residues. In germline, CDR1 is SGHNT, CDR2 YYREEE (reference sequence). The CDR3 sequence is CASSPGGFMNTEAFF. For the CDR3, the DNA is TGTGCCAGCAGCCCTGGGGGGTTCATGAACACTGAAGCTTTCTTT.

This clone has only one observation. The rearrangement links TRBV15 to TRBJ2-7; no reliable D call. CDR3 length: 14 amino acids. V lost 0 bases and J 0 bases, leaving 6 bases between the germline ends. Germline CDR1 LNHNV, CDR2 YYDKDF (reference sequence). This CDR3 reads CATSRDRSSYEQYF. CDR3 DNA sequence: TGTGCCACCAGCAGAGACAGGAGCTCCTACGAGCAGTACTTC. Drawing the rest from reference TRBV15 and TRBJ2-7, the complete variable domain is DAMVIQNPRYQVTQFGKPVTLSCSQTLNHNVMYWYQQKSSQAPKLLFHYYDKDFNNEADTPDNFQSRRPNTSFCFLDIRSPGLGDTAMYLCATSRDRSSYEQYFGPGTRLTVT.

The CDR3 coding sequence is TGTGCCAGCAGCTTAGGGACAACTAACTATGGCTACACCTTC. It translates to CASSLGTTNYGYTF. This chain connects TRBV7-2 to TRBJ1-2; weak D call: TRBD1 (5 bases). CDR1 is SGHTA, CDR2 FQGNSA, per germline. The CDR3 contains 14 residues. V shed 1 base and J shed 0 bases, with 6 bases lying between them.

This rearrangement joins TRBV6-5 to TRBJ2-7; 12 bases are a match to TRBD1. The J segment lost 7 bases and the V segment lost 2 bases, leaving 6 bases of the junction unmatched. The germline CDR1 and CDR2 sequences are MNHEY and SVGAGI. The CDR3 spans 15 residues. The CDR3 DNA follows: TGTGCCAGCAGTTACCAGGGACAGGGGGCGAGTGAGCAGTACTTC. This gives the protein CASSYQGQGASEQYF.

The chain's CDR3 is CASSRTGNTGELFF. In nucleotides, the CDR3 is TGTGCCAGCAGTCGAACAGGGAACACCGGGGAGCTGTTTTTT. The chain recombines TRBV25-1 with TRBJ2-2; D possibly corresponds to TRBD1 (5 bases). The CDR3 extends over 14 amino acids. Trimming left V 5 bases short and J 1 base short, with 8 bases between. Germline values: CDR1 MGHDK, CDR2 SYGVNS.

This clone was detected only once. J is TRBJ2-3 and V is TRBV18, with TRBD1 as a possible D gene (5 bases). This CDR3 is 15 amino acids long. The V end was cut by 4 bases, the J end by 2 bases, with 13 bases between. The germline CDR1 and CDR2 sequences are KGHSH and LQKENI. Written as DNA, the CDR3 is TGTGCCAGCTCACTATACGGACATTACACAGATACGCAGTATTTT. Protein sequence: CASSLYGHYTDTQYF.

The CDR3 DNA reads as TGCGCCAGCAGCCCCAGACAGTACGACTATGGCTACACCTTC. It specifies CASSPRQYDYGYTF. This chain links TRBV5-1 with TRBJ1-2; D may be TRBD1 (5 bases). Per germline, CDR1 SGHRS and CDR2 YFSETQ. V was cut by 4 bases and J by 3 bases, with 13 bases left in between. There are 14 residues in the CDR3.

This sequence joins TRBV14 and TRBJ1-1; D is undetermined. CDR3 size: 13 residues. The germline gives CDR1 SGHDN, CDR2 FVKESK. V was cut by 1 base and J by 1 base, with 4 bases left in between. The CDR3 reads CASSQGGNTEAFF. CDR3 nucleotide sequence: TGTGCCAGCAGCCAAGGGGGGAACACTGAAGCTTTCTTT.

The gene calls are TRBV28 and TRBJ2-7; TRBD1 matches at 8 bases. After removal of 4 bases from V and 2 bases from J, the junction contained 7 bases not matched to a gene. The length of the CDR3 is 15 residues. CDR1 is MDHEN, CDR2 SYDVKM, per germline. The CDR3 nucleotides read TGTGCCAGCAGTTCCCCAGGGGGCGCCCCCTACGAGCAGTACTTC. Translation: CASSSPGGAPYEQYF. Supplemented by reference TRBV28 and TRBJ2-7, the full variable domain reads DVKVTQSSRYLVKRTGEKVFLECVQDMDHENMFWYRQDPGLGLRLIYFSYDVKMKEKGDIPEGYSVSREKKERFSLILESASTNQTSMYLCASSSPGGAPYEQYFGPGTRLTVT.

The V and J genes are TRBV5-1 and TRBJ2-1, with 15 positions matching TRBD2. With V trimmed by 3 bases and J by 4 bases, 5 bases remained unmatched. Germline assignment: CDR1 SGHRS and CDR2 YFSETQ. This CDR3 is 17 amino acids long. The CDR3 spells CASSSGLAGGPYNEQFF. CDR3 sequence (DNA): TGCGCCAGCAGCTCCGGACTAGCGGGAGGGCCTTACAATGAGCAGTTCTTC.

The CDR3 protein is CASSELAVPSGNEQFF. As DNA, the CDR3 is TGTGCCAGCAGTGAGCTAGCGGTCCCAAGTGGCAATGAGCAGTTCTTC. The chain has TRBV25-1 and TRBJ2-1; TRBD2 agrees at 7 bases. The CDR3 totals 16 residues. Germline V gene lookup returns CDR1 MGHDK and CDR2 SYGVNS. Losses at the gene ends were 3 bases for V and 6 bases for J; bases not matched to a gene: 11. The full variable domain, completed using reference TRBV25-1 and TRBJ2-1, is EADIYQTPRYLVIGTGKKITLECSQTMGHDKMYWYQQDPGMELHLIHYSYGVNSTEKGDLSSESTVSRIRTEHFPLTLESARPSHTSQYLCASSELAVPSGNEQFFGPGTRLTVL.